This T cell receptor (beta chain) was observed in a study of T cell repertoires in cytomegalovirus infection (dated by TCRdb to between 2018 and 2021). A note on the overall study: Because public TCR beta signatures pointed to carriage of CMV infection together with the matching HLA type, the HLA type of each donor mattered for the analysis.

Broad study findings and their caveats: The ex vivo response was dominated by HLA-C-restricted CMV-specific TCR beta clonotypes, which also provided the single most frequent clonotype in two of eight donors. Cumulative frequency of public TCR beta family members discriminated carriers of CMV infection plus the relevant HLA type in this cohort and an independent approximately 370-donor cohort.

This clonotype showed up many times. Its antigen remains unidentified. Within one base of it there is no much larger clone, and no base qualities were kept. Data came from an Illumina HiSeq 1500. TCRdb trimmed the raw reads at Q25, called clones with MiXCR and kept productive beta chains. Every distinct CDR3 protein forms one entry, paired with its most common genes and DNA. The table for this sample lists about 450,000 distinct CDR3 sequences; approximately 33% of them were counted only once. Of the sample, roughly an eighth is held by the ten largest clones. The CDR1 and CDR2 encoded by the germline V gene are MNHNS and SASEGT. The CDR3 goes from the cysteine to the phenylalanine over 14 residues. The retained sequence is limited to the CDR3, 42 bases, with the frame set at the first base. Trimming costs V 0 bases and J 5 bases, and their ends lie 10 bases apart.

Rearrangement joined TRBV6-1 to TRBJ1-2; the D segment could be TRBD1, given 5 matching bases. This TCR was recovered from a human donor in good health (CMV status not recorded). Some clones in this sample may be carry-over from other donors' samples. The sequenced material came from PBMCs. The base sequence is TGTGCCAGCAGTGAAGCAGGGGAAGGGTATGGCTACACCTTC. The translation is CASSEAGEGYGYTF.